Below, 29 T cell receptor beta chains from the same sample are listed, as sequenced in a study of CD8 T cells in Susac syndrome. cDNA came from about 0.5 to 1 ug RNA primed by random hexamers. MiXCR was run by TCRdb on the immunoSEQ multiplex PCR reads, yielding one entry per CDR3 protein. The table lists about 190,000 distinct CDR3 sequences, roughly 92% of them singletons. The sequencing sample was made of CD4+ T cells from PBMCs. The origin of the receptors is a human donor in good health.

V is TRBV7-3 and J is TRBJ1-1, with D unresolved. Germline V gene data show CDR1 as SGHTA and CDR2 as FQGTGA. There are 14 residues in the CDR3. V lost 0 bases to trimming and J lost 1 base, with 6 bases between them. CDR3 sequence: CASSLTKGNTEAFF. The CDR3, as DNA: TGTGCCAGCAGCTTAACGAAAGGGAACACTGAAGCTTTCTTT.

This sequence joins TRBV3-1 and TRBJ2-7; 7 nucleotides align to TRBD1. Germline CDR1 reads LGHDT; CDR2 reads YNNKEL (reference sequence). This CDR3 is 14 amino acids long. V was clipped by 4 bases and J by 6 bases; unmatched bases: 9. The CDR3, as DNA: TGTGCCAGCAGCCGAGAGGACAGGTACTTCGAGCAGTACTTC. Amino acids: CASSREDRYFEQYF.

The J gene is TRBJ1-1, the V gene TRBV3-1, with no clear D. Trimming pared 1 base from V and 1 base from J, leaving 7 bases between. Germline V gene lookup returns CDR1 LGHDT and CDR2 YNNKEL (reference sequence). The CDR3 is 14 amino acids. CDR3 in DNA: TGTGCCAGCAGCCAAGCGGGTAGGAACACTGAAGCTTTCTTT. It specifies CASSQAGRNTEAFF.

The rearrangement uses TRBV3-1 and TRBJ1-2; tentative D call: TRBD1 (6 bases). Germline V gene data show CDR1 as LGHDT and CDR2 as YNNKEL (reference sequence). This CDR3 contains 15 residues. V was pared by 1 base and J by 5 bases, with 14 bases between. This chain's CDR3 is CASSQGTGMQYGYTF. The CDR3 DNA follows: TGTGCCAGCAGCCAAGGAACAGGGATGCAGTATGGCTACACCTTC.

V is TRBV28 and J is TRBJ1-6, with a possible D match to TRBD1 (6 bases). The CDR3 spans 14 residues. Looked up from germline, CDR1 is MDHEN and CDR2 is SYDVKM. V lost 5 bases and J lost 4, with 9 bases in between. The CDR3 spells CASSTQGYNSPLHF. The CDR3 DNA reads as TGTGCCAGCAGTACCCAGGGGTATAATTCACCCCTCCACTTT.

This clonotype was detected only once. The chain joins TRBV3-1 to TRBJ1-1; no clear D. The CDR3 length is 14 residues. Trimming cost V 4 bases and J 4 bases, with 13 bases left between them. The V gene's germline CDR1 is LGHDT and CDR2 YNNKEL (reference sequence). CDR3 coding DNA: TGTGCCAGCAGCCTCCGGGCTGAGAGCACTGAAGCTTTCTTT. Translating gives CASSLRAESTEAFF.

CDR3 nucleotide sequence: TGCGCCAGTTCGCTAATCCCCGGAGGGGGGACGAGCGGAAACACCATATATTTT. It yields the protein CASSLIPGGGTSGNTIYF. The chain has TRBV5-1 and TRBJ1-3; TRBD1 might be the D (6 bases). The CDR3 is 18 amino acids. The germline CDR1 and CDR2 sequences are SGHRS and YFSETQ. The germline V and J ends were trimmed by 8 bases and 4 bases, with 28 bases remaining between them.

The chain recombines TRBV4-1 with TRBJ1-5, with D perhaps matching TRBD1 (6 bases). This CDR3 has 17 residues. CDR1 and CDR2 (germline): MGHRA, YSYEKL. The V and J ends lost 4 bases and 0 bases respectively, with 16 bases between them. CDR3 DNA: TGCGCCAGCAGCCTCCATCCTAGGACAGCTAGCAATCAGCCCCAGCATTTT. This translates into CASSLHPRTASNQPQHF.

This sequence joins TRBV12-3 or TRBV12-4 and TRBJ2-2, with 7 bases lining up with TRBD2. The length of the CDR3 is 13 residues. V lost 6 bases, J lost 5 bases, and 3 bases stayed unmatched. The DNA of the CDR3 is TGTGCCAGCAGGGGGGGGGTAACCGGGGAGCTGTTTTTT. Translation gives CASRGGVTGELFF.

The rearrangement links TRBV7-3 to TRBJ2-1, with 11 bases that match TRBD2. V lost 8 bases and J lost 3; bases outside the gene matches: 6. Germline V CDR1 and CDR2: SGHTA, FQGTGA. The CDR3 spans 15 residues. The DNA of the CDR3 is TGTGCCAGCGGCCTTAGCGGGGGGGGCTACAATGAGCAGTTCTTC. As protein: CASGLSGGGYNEQFF.

J is TRBJ1-1 and V is TRBV5-1; D ambiguous. The germline V gene has CDR1 SGHRS and CDR2 YFSETQ. This CDR3 has 14 amino acids. Trimming stripped 0 bases from V and 7 bases from J, with 13 bases between. The CDR3 loop reads CASSLDRAADEAFF. The CDR3 bases are TGCGCCAGCAGCTTGGATCGGGCAGCGGATGAAGCTTTCTTT.

The J gene is TRBJ2-5, the V gene TRBV7-2; D is uncertain. The CDR3 covers 12 residues. The V end was cut by 5 bases, the J end by 5 bases, with 9 bases between. Germline loops: CDR1 SGHTA, CDR2 FQGNSA. The CDR3, as DNA: TGTGCCAGCAGCCGGGTTCGGGAGACCCAGTACTTC. It codes for CASSRVRETQYF.

This sequence joins TRBV2 and TRBJ2-5; weak D call: TRBD2 (5 bases). CDR3 size: 14 residues. The V end was cut by 8 bases, the J end by 1 base, with 14 bases between. CDR1 and CDR2 from the germline V gene are SNHLY and FYNNEI. The CDR3 is CASDGLSGQETQYF. CDR3 bases: TGTGCCAGCGATGGACTTAGTGGCCAAGAGACCCAGTACTTC.

The chain couples TRBV2 to TRBJ2-3; TRBD2 matches 7 bases. The CDR3 runs to 14 residues. V shed 6 bases and J 2 bases; nucleotides not matched to a gene: 5. Germline V lookup: CDR1 SNHLY, CDR2 FYNNEI. The CDR3 loop reads CASRRETDTDTQYF. The CDR3 DNA reads TGTGCCAGCAGGCGGGAGACAGACACAGATACGCAGTATTTT.

This chain uses TRBV20-1 with TRBJ2-3; D is unresolved. The CDR3 contains 11 residues. Deletions cut 3 bases from V and 6 bases from J, with 7 bases between. Germline lookup yields CDR1 DFQATT and CDR2 SNEGSKA (reference sequence). CDR3 coding DNA: TGCAGTGCTAGTAGGGTTGATACGCAGTATTTT. Translating it yields CSASRVDTQYF.

The chain combines TRBV3-1 with TRBJ1-5; D is unclear. V lost 4 bases and J lost 0, with 10 bases in between. Germline loops: CDR1 LGHDT, CDR2 YNNKEL (reference sequence). The CDR3 extends over 15 amino acids. CDR3 in DNA: TGTGCCAGCAGCCCGGCCCCTAGTAGCAATCAGCCCCAGCATTTT. Protein: CASSPAPSSNQPQHF.

The CDR3 protein is CASSDHRGQNIQYF. The CDR3 nucleotides read TGCGCCAGCAGCGACCACAGGGGGCAAAACATTCAGTACTTC. The chain uses TRBV4-1 and TRBJ2-4, with 9 nucleotides matching TRBD1. The CDR3 is made up of 14 amino acids. V trimming: 5 bases; J trimming: 5 bases; junction bases outside the gene matches: 4. Per the germline V gene, CDR1 is MGHRA and CDR2 is YSYEKL.

The chain has TRBV7-2 and TRBJ1-5, with D unclear. This CDR3 comprises 16 residues. Germline V CDR1 and CDR2: SGHTA, FQGNSA. The V gene lost 1 base and the J gene lost 7 bases, with 17 bases spanning the gap. The DNA of the CDR3 is TGTGCCAGCAGCTTAGGGCAGCCCTTGGGAGTGCAGCCCCAGCATTTT. Translating it yields CASSLGQPLGVQPQHF.

This sequence joins TRBV3-1 and TRBJ2-3, with TRBD2 matching over 12 bases. The V and J ends lost 4 bases and 0 bases, in that order; junction bases with no gene match: 11. This CDR3 has 19 amino acids. Looked up from germline, CDR1 is LGHDT and CDR2 is YNNKEL (reference sequence). The CDR3 loop reads CASSPRPSGGVASTDTQYF. DNA for the CDR3: TGTGCCAGCAGCCCCCGCCCTAGCGGGGGGGTTGCTAGCACAGATACGCAGTATTTT.

V gene TRBV19 combines with J gene TRBJ1-5; 7 bases are shared with TRBD1. Germline-derived CDR1 and CDR2 are LNHDA and SQIVND (reference sequence). The CDR3 spans 13 residues. V was clipped by 4 bases and J by 7 bases; unmatched bases: 4. The CDR3 region is CASSKRGPQPQHF. The DNA for the CDR3 is TGTGCCAGTAGTAAAAGGGGGCCGCAGCCCCAGCATTTT.

The chain recombines TRBV6-1 with TRBJ2-7, with D unresolved. Germline values: CDR1 MNHNS, CDR2 SASEGT. The CDR3 is made up of 14 amino acids. Trimming stripped 4 bases from V and 3 bases from J, with 13 bases between. The CDR3: CASSAKTGGYEQYV. The CDR3 DNA follows: TGTGCCAGCAGTGCAAAGACGGGCGGCTACGAGCAGTACGTC.

V and J are TRBV6-5 and TRBJ1-6, with a possible D match to TRBD1 (6 bases). The V gene's germline CDR1 is MNHEY and CDR2 SVGAGI. The ends were cut back, 2 bases at V and 2 bases at J, with 7 bases in the middle. The CDR3 extends over 15 amino acids. The CDR3 loop reads CASSYGTPYNSPLHF. In DNA, the CDR3 is TGTGCCAGCAGTTACGGGACACCCTATAATTCACCCCTCCACTTT.

V and J are TRBV7-3 and TRBJ1-1; D not certain. The CDR3 loop spans 15 amino acids. Trimming stripped 2 bases from V and 1 base from J, with 11 bases between. Germline values: CDR1 SGHTA, CDR2 FQGTGA. The CDR3 nucleotides are TGTGCCAGCAGCTTATTGTGGGGAACGAACACTGAAGCTTTCTTT. This gives the protein CASSLLWGTNTEAFF.

This clonotype was recorded once. The chain combines TRBV7-2 with TRBJ1-4; a possible D gene is TRBD1 (5 bases). Germline V gives CDR1 SGHTA, CDR2 FQGNSA. The CDR3 extends over 14 amino acids. Trimming cost V 3 bases and J 5 bases, with 10 bases left between them. The CDR3 reads CASSFDRLNEKLFF. CDR3 bases: TGTGCCAGCAGCTTCGACAGACTGAATGAAAAACTGTTTTTT.

The rearrangement joins TRBV30 to TRBJ1-5; 9 positions agree with TRBD1. The CDR3 totals 16 residues. V lost 4 bases, J lost 2 bases, and 9 bases stayed unmatched. Germline V lookup: CDR1 GTSNPN, CDR2 SVGIG (reference sequence). Here the CDR3 DNA reads TGTGCCTGGATCCACTTACAGGGGGCCGGCAATCAGCCCCAGCATTTT. Amino acid sequence: CAWIHLQGAGNQPQHF.

The chain links TRBV5-1 to TRBJ1-3, with no clear D. V lost 0 bases and J lost 0, with 10 bases in between. In germline, CDR1 is SGHRS, CDR2 YFSETQ. The CDR3 extends over 16 amino acids. The CDR3 loop reads CASSLDLPSSGNTIYF. The CDR3 coding sequence is TGCGCCAGCAGCTTGGACTTGCCGAGCTCTGGAAACACCATATATTTT.

The chain links TRBV4-3 to TRBJ1-5; possible D gene TRBD1, 6 bases. The V end lost 2 bases, the J end lost 4 bases, and 15 bases lay between the germline ends. Germline loops: CDR1 LGHNA, CDR2 YSLEER. The CDR3 extends over 16 amino acids. CDR3 region: CASSQHFTTGNQPQHF. CDR3 DNA sequence: TGCGCCAGCAGCCAACACTTCACAACAGGGAATCAGCCCCAGCATTTT.

The J gene is TRBJ2-5, the V gene TRBV6-2 or TRBV6-3; the D call may be TRBD1 or TRBD2 (6 bases each). Per germline, CDR1 MNHEY and CDR2 SVGEGT. V lost 7 bases, J lost 1 base, and 16 bases lay in between. The CDR3 has 15 residues. CDR3 sequence (DNA): TGTGCCAGCACCTTCCGGGGGCGACGCCAAGAGACCCAGTACTTC. It translates to CASTFRGRRQETQYF.

This clonotype was detected only a few times. At one boundary the junction diverges from the germline segment, which might be a read error. This chain connects TRBV5-1 to TRBJ1-1; no clear D gene. The CDR3 extends over 13 amino acids. Germline V lookup: CDR1 SGHRS, CDR2 YFSETQ. The CDR3 coding sequence is TGCGCCAGCAGCCCCTATGTTAATACTGAAGTTTTCTTT. Its translation is CASSPYVNTEVFF.